This T cell receptor beta chain was captured in a study of shared clonotypes between healthy human individuals. Points from the study as a whole: Memory subsets had estimated richness that was generally smaller than that of naive subsets.

As defined, naive CD8 cells were CD45RO-negative and positively selected for CCR7, with terminally differentiated effector memory CD45RA+ cells excluded. As concerns this clone: Its antigen is unknown. Other DNA sequences in this sample translate to the same CDR3.

Sequenced by immunoSEQ multiplex PCR; TCRdb stores in-frame clones only, minus some. The table shows 2 million to 2.5 million clones, with about 92% occurring only once. This CDR3 comprises 13 residues. CDR1 and CDR2 from the germline V gene are MGHDK and SYGVNS. Trimming left V 2 bases short and J 7 bases short, with 11 bases between. This clonotype was sampled from a man aged 18 to 29 in good health. Some clones in this sample may be carry-over from other donors' samples. The sample comprised naive CD8+ T cells from PBMCs. This sequence joins TRBV25-1 and TRBJ1-1, with D hard to call. CDR3 DNA sequence: TGTGCCAGCAGTGAAACGGTATACGGTGAAGCTTTCTTT. Translation: CASSETVYGEAFF.